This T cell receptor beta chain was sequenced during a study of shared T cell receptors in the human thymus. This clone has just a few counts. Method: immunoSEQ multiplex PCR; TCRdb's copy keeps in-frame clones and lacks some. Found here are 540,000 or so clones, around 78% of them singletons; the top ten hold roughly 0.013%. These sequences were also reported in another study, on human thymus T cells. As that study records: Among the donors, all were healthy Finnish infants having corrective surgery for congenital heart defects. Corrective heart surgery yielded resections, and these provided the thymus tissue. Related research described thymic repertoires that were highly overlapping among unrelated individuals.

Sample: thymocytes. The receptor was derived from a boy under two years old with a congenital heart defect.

CDR3 coding DNA: TGTGCCAGCAGCTCCTTACAGGGTTGGGAGACCCAGTACTTC. The encoded protein is CASSSLQGWETQYF. This chain connects TRBV5-8 to TRBJ2-5; D perhaps matches TRBD1 (6 bases). The CDR3 spans 14 residues. CDR1 and CDR2 from the germline V gene are SGHTS and YDEGEE. The V end was cut by 3 bases, the J end by 5 bases, with 14 bases between.